These T cell receptor beta chains were read from a single sample in a study of blood T cell repertoires in COVID-19. This table comes from immunoSEQ multiplex PCR, and its TCRdb copy is limited to in-frame clones, with some not included. The data contain 150,000 to 200,000 clones, 70% to 90% of them singletons. Material for sequencing was peripheral blood. These receptors were collected from a woman in her sixties or seventies with COVID-19, enrolled during active disease. The conserved cysteine and the conserved F or W are not part of the CDR3 here.

V gene: TRBV7-2
J gene: TRBJ2-1
CDR3 protein: ASSRDSPSYNEQF

V gene: TRBV27
J gene: TRBJ2-7
CDR3 protein: ASARTGGFSEQY

V gene: TRBV18
J gene: TRBJ2-7
CDR3 protein: ASSGTNYEQY

V gene: TRBV6-2/TRBV6-3
J gene: TRBJ2-1
CDR3 protein: ASSTLAGGRNEQF

V gene: TRBV5-1
J gene: TRBJ1-2
CDR3 protein: ASSTTTGQGARGYT

V gene: TRBV29-1
J gene: TRBJ2-7
CDR3 protein: SVVSLGVYEQY

V gene: TRBV5-4
J gene: TRBJ1-1
CDR3 protein: ASSIGGMNTEAF

V gene: TRBV5-6
J gene: TRBJ2-2
CDR3 protein: ASSAGLAGNTGELF

V gene: TRBV28
J gene: TRBJ2-7
CDR3 protein: ASMWGGLAGFYEQY

V gene: TRBV7-2
J gene: TRBJ2-3
CDR3 protein: ASSLAGLLTDTQY

V gene: TRBV16
J gene: TRBJ2-7
CDR3 protein: ASSLLEPGGSYEQY

V gene: TRBV2
J gene: TRBJ1-5
CDR3 protein: ASSGRGSNQPQH

V gene: TRBV5-6
J gene: TRBJ2-5
CDR3 protein: ASSFWAGLVRETQY

V gene: TRBV7-2
J gene: TRBJ2-1
CDR3 protein: ASSLGTASNEQF

V gene: TRBV10-2
J gene: TRBJ2-7
CDR3 protein: ASTPSGSYEQY

V gene: TRBV7-2
J gene: TRBJ1-4
CDR3 protein: ASSRGDPTNEKLF

V gene: TRBV29-1
J gene: TRBJ2-7
CDR3 protein: SVAGTGGNEQY

V gene: TRBV7-9
J gene: TRBJ2-4
CDR3 protein: ASSLGAGRVKNIQY

V gene: TRBV7-9
J gene: TRBJ2-3
CDR3 protein: ASSLALAGRTDTQY

V gene: TRBV6-5
J gene: TRBJ2-1
CDR3 protein: ASGWTSGSYNEQF

V gene: TRBV13
J gene: TRBJ2-7
CDR3 protein: ASSPWTSGPPYEQY

V gene: TRBV6-2/TRBV6-3
J gene: TRBJ2-1
CDR3 protein: ASSLLQAGVYNEQF

V gene: TRBV5-1
J gene: TRBJ1-1
CDR3 protein: ASSLIVSGNTEAF

V gene: TRBV11-3
J gene: TRBJ1-1
CDR3 protein: ASSLAGSLAF

V gene: TRBV5-6
J gene: TRBJ2-7
CDR3 protein: ASSLVGTSRAEQY

V gene: TRBV5-6
J gene: TRBJ2-5
CDR3 protein: ASSLGLAGEETQY

V gene: TRBV19
J gene: TRBJ2-4
CDR3 protein: ASSTLARFKNIQY

V gene: TRBV5-6
J gene: TRBJ1-5
CDR3 protein: ASSPGTGGPGQPQH

V gene: TRBV15
J gene: TRBJ2-5
CDR3 protein: ATDKQGGETQY

V gene: TRBV11-2
J gene: TRBJ2-7
CDR3 protein: ASSPPRQAQYEQY

V gene: TRBV7-9
J gene: TRBJ2-7
CDR3 protein: ASSAQQGSYEQY